The 25 T cell receptor beta chains below were found in one sample sequenced in a study of Ad26.COV2.S vaccination and SARS-CoV-2 variants (dated by TCRdb to the early 2020s). Libraries came from the immunoSEQ multiplex PCR assay. TCRdb retrieved this table from immuneACCESS and kept in-frame rearrangements only. Not all clones are present; in checked studies, unresolved V genes account for under half, and no reason is known for the remainder. The sample table contains some 190,000 clones; only one count was recorded for roughly nine tenths of them. The ten most abundant clones make up about 5.5% of the sample. According to the study, the label for this sample's time point signals: individuals recovered from natural SARS-CoV-2 infection. The sample consisted of peripheral blood, taken after recovery from COVID-19. Source of these receptors: a human donor who had recovered from COVID-19.

There are a few counts of this clone. The chain links TRBV15 to TRBJ1-5; TRBD1 might be the D (6 bases). Germline CDR1 and CDR2: LNHNV and YYDKDF (reference sequence). The length of the CDR3 is 14 residues. The germline V and J ends were trimmed by 0 bases and 5 bases, with 8 bases remaining between them. CDR3 amino acids: CATSRDKGDQPQHF. DNA of the CDR3: TGTGCCACCAGCAGAGATAAGGGGGATCAGCCCCAGCATTTT.

This clone was recorded once. The V and J genes are TRBV18 and TRBJ2-1; a possible D gene is TRBD2 (5 bases). The CDR3 has 14 amino acids. Germline V gene data show CDR1 as KGHSH and CDR2 as LQKENI. The V end was cut by 2 bases, the J end by 9 bases, with 14 bases between. This chain's CDR3 is CASSPGTRGSEQFF. As DNA, the CDR3 is TGTGCCAGCTCACCAGGAACTAGAGGGTCTGAGCAGTTCTTC.

In DNA, the CDR3 is TGCGCCAGCAGCCAAGATCTGACAGGGGCAGGAGAAAAACTGTTTTTT. Translating it yields CASSQDLTGAGEKLFF. The chain uses TRBV4-1 and TRBJ1-4; 8 nucleotides match TRBD1. The germline V gene encodes CDR1 MGHRA and CDR2 YSYEKL. This CDR3 spans 16 amino acids. Trimming removed 0 bases from V and 8 bases from J; junction bases left unmatched: 8.

The V gene is TRBV19, the J gene TRBJ1-1; 9 bases align to TRBD1. The CDR3 loop spans 12 amino acids. Germline V gene lookup returns CDR1 LNHDA and CDR2 SQIVND (reference sequence). V lost 6 bases to trimming and J lost 5 bases; unmatched junction nucleotides: 1. CDR3 sequence reads: CASRDRGTEAFF. The DNA of the CDR3 is TGTGCCAGTAGAGACAGGGGGACTGAAGCTTTCTTT.

In nucleotides, the CDR3 is TGTGCCAGCAGCACCACAGGGGGCGGGGAGCTGTTTTTT. It is translated as CASSTTGGGELFF. This rearrangement joins TRBV9 to TRBJ2-2, with TRBD1 matching over 8 bases. CDR3 length: 13 residues. Germline V gives CDR1 SGDLS, CDR2 YYNGEE. The V gene end was trimmed by 4 bases and the J gene end by 7 bases; junction bases not matched to a gene: 3. Together with reference TRBV9 and TRBJ2-2, the CDR3 gives the full variable domain: DSGVTQTPKHLITATGQRVTLRCSPRSGDLSVYWYQQSLDQGLQFLIQYYNGEERAKGNILERFSAQQFPDLHSELNLSSLELGDSALYFCASSTTGGGELFFGEGSRLTVL.

J is TRBJ1-6 and V is TRBV10-3; TRBD1 agrees at 7 bases. The germline gives CDR1 ENHRY, CDR2 SYGVKD. CDR3 length equals 14 residues. Losses at the gene ends were 6 bases for V and 7 bases for J; bases not matched to a gene: 6. The CDR3 sequence is CAIRFRDSNSPLHF. The DNA of the CDR3 is TGTGCCATCAGATTCCGGGACAGCAATTCACCCCTCCACTTT.

The chain has TRBV3-1 (or the pseudogene TRBV3-2) and TRBJ2-3; D possibly matches TRBD1 or TRBD2 (5 bases each). Trimming pared 0 bases from V and 2 bases from J, leaving 12 bases between. The CDR3 totals 16 residues. From germline, CDR1 is LGHDT and CDR2 YNNKEL (reference sequence). The CDR3 nucleotides are TGTGCCAGCAGCCAAGAAGAGGGGCTTTTCACAGATACGCAGTATTTT. Translation gives CASSQEEGLFTDTQYF.

The chain is built from TRBV5-1 and TRBJ1-2, with D uncertain. Germline-derived CDR1 and CDR2 are SGHRS and YFSETQ. CDR3 length: 15 residues. V lost 4 bases, J lost 4 bases, and 17 bases lay in between. The DNA of the CDR3 is TGCGCCAGCAGCATATTATCCGACGGGAGCTATGGCTACACCTTC. Its protein product is CASSILSDGSYGYTF.

The chain links TRBV27 to TRBJ1-4; weak D call: TRBD1 (5 bases). The CDR3 spans 13 residues. V dropped 1 base and J dropped 6 bases, with 6 bases sitting between them. Germline V gene data show CDR1 as MNHEY and CDR2 as SMNVEV (reference sequence). CDR3 DNA sequence: TGTGCCAGCAGTTTATGGGGCGATGAAAAACTGTTTTTT. Encoded protein: CASSLWGDEKLFF.

The rearrangement joins TRBV7-3 to TRBJ2-1; TRBD2 matches 10 bases. The CDR3 has 16 residues. V was pared by 2 bases and J by 1 base, with 2 bases of the junction left unmatched. CDR1 is SGHTA and CDR2 is FQGTGA in the germline V gene. The CDR3: CASSLGAGGSYNEQFF. As DNA, the CDR3 is TGTGCCAGCAGCTTAGGAGCGGGAGGGTCCTACAATGAGCAGTTCTTC.

In DNA form, the CDR3 reads TGTGCCAGCATTCTGGGACTAGCGTACGAGCAGTACTTC. Translated, it gives CASILGLAYEQYF. This chain connects TRBV2 to TRBJ2-7, with 10 nucleotides matching TRBD2. Germline V CDR1 and CDR2: SNHLY, FYNNEI. The CDR3 totals 13 residues. The J segment lost 4 bases and the V segment lost 7 bases, leaving 4 bases of the junction unmatched.

This clone was detected once. V is TRBV28 and J is TRBJ2-1; D possibly corresponds to TRBD1 (5 bases). Deletions cut 4 bases from V and 0 bases from J, with 13 bases between. Germline V CDR1 and CDR2: MDHEN, SYDVKM. The CDR3 runs to 16 residues. CDR3 protein: CASSSLDTSSYNEQFF. The DNA of the CDR3 is TGTGCCAGCAGTTCCTTGGACACGAGCTCCTACAATGAGCAGTTCTTC.

The chain combines TRBV19 with TRBJ1-2; D remains unclear. V gave up 9 bases and J gave up 3 bases, with 11 bases separating them. This CDR3 contains 12 residues. Germline assignment: CDR1 LNHDA and CDR2 SQIVND (reference sequence). The CDR3 here is CASLQVDYGYTF. The DNA of the CDR3 is TGTGCCAGCTTACAAGTGGACTATGGCTACACCTTC.

This chain connects TRBV5-5 to TRBJ1-2; the match to TRBD1 covers 8 bases. Germline CDR1 SGHKS, CDR2 YYEKEE (reference sequence). The CDR3 spans 16 residues. Losses at the gene ends were 0 bases for V and 4 bases for J; bases not matched to a gene: 8. The CDR3 sequence is CASSLDVGTGLYGYTF. CDR3 coding DNA: TGTGCCAGCAGCTTGGATGTCGGGACAGGACTCTATGGCTACACCTTC.

In this sample, this clone turned up once. V usage is TRBV7-9 and J usage is TRBJ2-3; TRBD2 matches 13 bases. V lost 0 bases to trimming and J lost 2 bases; unmatched junction nucleotides: 5. Germline loops: CDR1 SEHNR, CDR2 FQNEAQ (reference sequence). This CDR3 spans 18 amino acids. As DNA, the CDR3 is TGTGCCAGCAGCTTAGCGGGGACTAGCGGGGCATACACAGATACGCAGTATTTT. This sequence encodes CASSLAGTSGAYTDTQYF.

J is TRBJ1-2 and V is TRBV3-1 (or the pseudogene TRBV3-2); D call uncertain. The CDR3 runs to 16 residues. With 1 base removed from V and 4 bases from J, the gap between germline ends came to 16 bases. Per germline, CDR1 LGHDT and CDR2 YNNKEL (reference sequence). This CDR3 reads CASSQVVLPQPYGYTF. CDR3 sequence (DNA): TGTGCCAGCAGCCAAGTCGTATTGCCTCAACCCTATGGCTACACCTTC.

This clone was seen a few times. V and J are TRBV9 and TRBJ2-2, with 7 bases that match TRBD2. The germline V gene has CDR1 SGDLS and CDR2 YYNGEE. Trimming cost V 3 bases and J 6 bases; bases outside gene matches: 2. The CDR3 contains 13 residues. DNA of the CDR3: TGTGCCAGCAGCGCGGGGGGTGCCGGGGAGCTGTTTTTT. Its translation is CASSAGGAGELFF.

The rearrangement links TRBV5-6 to TRBJ2-5; 8 bases map to TRBD2. Germline V gives CDR1 SGHDT, CDR2 YYEEEE. The CDR3 loop spans 15 amino acids. Trimming cost V 7 bases and J 8 bases; bases outside gene matches: 16. Here the CDR3 DNA reads TGTGCCAGCGCGCTCGGGAGGGGGGGCGGTCGAACCCAGTACTTC. It specifies CASALGRGGGRTQYF.

This chain uses TRBV14 with TRBJ2-2; the D call may be TRBD1 or TRBD2 (5 bases each). This CDR3 spans 13 amino acids. CDR1 and CDR2 from the germline V gene are SGHDN and FVKESK. V lost 5 bases and J 4 bases, leaving 8 bases between the germline ends. The CDR3 protein is CASSEGFTGELFF. CDR3 in DNA: TGTGCCAGCAGCGAGGGGTTCACCGGGGAGCTGTTTTTT. The entire variable domain, with the rest obtained from reference TRBV14 and TRBJ2-2, is as follows: EAGVTQFPSHSVIEKGQTVTLRCDPISGHDNLYWYRRVMGKEIKFLLHFVKESKQDESGMPNNRFLAERTGGTYSTLKVQPAELEDSGVYFCASSEGFTGELFFGEGSRLTVL.

The chain joins TRBV19 to TRBJ1-2; 9 nucleotides match TRBD1. The CDR3 extends over 12 amino acids. Germline lookup yields CDR1 LNHDA and CDR2 SQIVND (reference sequence). V was pared by 5 bases and J by 5 bases, with 0 bases of the junction left unmatched. The CDR3 coding sequence is TGTGCCAGTAGTGACAGGGGGTATGGCTACACCTTC. Translated: CASSDRGYGYTF.

CDR3 region: CASSVAPQGSGGETQYF. Written as DNA, the CDR3 is TGTGCCAGCAGCGTAGCCCCCCAGGGCTCAGGAGGGGAGACCCAGTACTTC. V usage is TRBV9 and J usage is TRBJ2-5; D may be TRBD2 (6 bases). Trimming removed 0 bases at V and 5 bases at J, with 20 bases between. This CDR3 comprises 17 residues. Germline-derived CDR1 and CDR2 are SGDLS and YYNGEE.

This clone was counted between two and nine times. V and J are TRBV4-1 and TRBJ2-7; TRBD1 agrees at 7 bases. The CDR3 contains 14 residues. Germline lookup yields CDR1 MGHRA and CDR2 YSYEKL. The junction had 3 bases not matched to a gene; V was cut back by 4 bases and J by 0 bases. CDR3 DNA: TGCGCCAGCAGCCCGGGGACAGTCTCCTACGAGCAGTACTTC. Amino acid sequence: CASSPGTVSYEQYF.

This sequence joins TRBV5-6 and TRBJ2-5, with D perhaps matching TRBD2 (7 bases). With 0 bases removed from V and 2 bases from J, the gap between germline ends came to 14 bases. This CDR3 spans 16 amino acids. Germline V lookup: CDR1 SGHDT, CDR2 YYEEEE. CDR3 in amino acids: CASSLAGGFTQETQYF. The CDR3 DNA is TGTGCCAGCAGCTTGGCGGGGGGCTTCACTCAAGAGACCCAGTACTTC.

The genes are TRBV12-5 and TRBJ1-2; unclear D gene. This CDR3 spans 16 amino acids. Germline lookup yields CDR1 LGHNT and CDR2 FRNRAP. V dropped 0 bases and J dropped 0 bases, with 11 bases sitting between them. CDR3 region: CASGLVLKGSNYGYTF. CDR3 DNA: TGTGCTAGTGGTTTGGTACTGAAGGGTTCTAACTATGGCTACACCTTC.

Details on this clone: The sample contains more than one DNA sequence encoding this CDR3. The chain links TRBV5-1 to TRBJ1-1; possibly TRBD1 for D (5 bases). Trimming stripped 0 bases from V and 0 bases from J, with 6 bases between. Germline loops: CDR1 SGHRS, CDR2 YFSETQ. CDR3 length equals 14 residues. The CDR3 coding sequence is TGCGCCAGCAGCTTGGGACAGATGAACACTGAAGCTTTCTTT. Translated: CASSLGQMNTEAFF.